This TCR beta chain was sequenced in a study of T-cell memory formation after mild COVID-19. The CDR3 loop spans 16 amino acids. Germline V gene sequence: CDR1 MGHRA, CDR2 YSYEKL. Trimming stripped 5 bases from V and 4 bases from J, with 20 bases between. TCRdb passed the 5' RACE reads through MiXCR, listing each CDR3 protein once. The sample shows more than 110,000 distinct CDR3 sequences, less than 25% of them seen only once. The TCR was taken from an adult woman who had mild COVID-19 (a few samples of this study predate the infection). Cell type and time point are not known. The V call is TRBV4-1, the J call TRBJ1-2; possibly TRBD1 for D (5 bases). What was sequenced was PBMCs or a T cell subset sorted from them (not recorded which). The CDR3 protein is CASSDEPGTPVYGYTF. The CDR3 region has the DNA TGCGCCAGCAGCGACGAACCAGGGACTCCCGTCTATGGCTACACCTTC.